This passage covers 5 T cell receptor beta chains from one sample sequenced in a study of T-cell reconstitution after alpha-beta-depleted transplantation in children. This sample's TCRbeta library carried unique molecular identifier barcodes. One entry per CDR3 protein results from TCRdb running MiXCR on the PCR reads. The sample records approximately 400,000 distinct CDR3 sequences, approximately 10% being singletons. Source: PBMCs from the stem cell graft donor, taken from the stem cell graft. The receptors come from a human donor who donated a stem cell graft to a child with acute myeloid leukemia.

The rearrangement uses TRBV6-1 and TRBJ1-5; D unresolved. CDR1 and CDR2 from the germline V gene are MNHNS and SASEGT. The CDR3 is 15 residues long. V shed 3 bases and J shed 2 bases, with 11 bases lying between them. The CDR3 coding sequence is TGTGCCAGCAGTGAGGCGTCCGGGGGCAATCAGCCCCAGCATTTT. This codes for CASSEASGGNQPQHF.

J is TRBJ1-2 and V is TRBV27, with 8 nucleotides matching TRBD1. The CDR3 runs 16 residues. Trimming took 3 bases from V and 8 from J; bases not matched to a gene: 14. The germline V gene encodes CDR1 MNHEY and CDR2 SMNVEV (reference sequence). CDR3 in DNA: TGTGCCAGCAGTTTCTCGGGATCAGGGGGCGGTGGCGGCTACACCTTC. Amino acid sequence: CASSFSGSGGGGGYTF.

The chain uses TRBV27 and TRBJ2-6, with D unclear. The CDR3 is 19 residues long. CDR1 is MNHEY and CDR2 is SMNVEV in the germline V gene (reference sequence). Trimming left V 7 bases short and J 0 bases short, with 22 bases between. The CDR3 sequence: CASTPRPGSLSSGANVLTF. CDR3 nucleotides: TGTGCCAGCACCCCCCGGCCGGGCAGTCTTAGCTCTGGGGCCAACGTCCTGACTTTC.

This chain connects TRBV5-1 to TRBJ2-5; D possibly corresponds to TRBD2 (5 bases). The V gene's germline CDR1 is SGHRS and CDR2 YFSETQ. Trimming took 2 bases from V and 5 from J, leaving 16 bases between them. The length of the CDR3 is 15 residues. CDR3 sequence (DNA): TGCGCCAGCAGCTTCAGAGAGGGCTCTGGGGAGACCCAGTACTTC. Protein sequence: CASSFREGSGETQYF. The full variable domain, with the rest looked up from reference TRBV5-1 and TRBJ2-5, is KAGVTQTPRYLIKTRGQQVTLSCSPISGHRSVSWYQQTPGQGLQFLFEYFSETQRNKGNFPGRFSGRQFSNSRSEMNVSTLELGDSALYLCASSFREGSGETQYFGPGTRLLVL.

This clonotype was seen a few times. V and J are TRBV5-5 and TRBJ1-3; the match to TRBD1 covers 9 bases. Germline values: CDR1 SGHKS, CDR2 YYEKEE (reference sequence). The CDR3 contains 15 residues. Losses at the gene ends were 2 bases for V and 2 bases for J; bases not matched to a gene: 2. The CDR3: CASSFDRGAGNTIYF. The DNA for the CDR3 is TGTGCCAGCAGCTTCGACAGGGGGGCTGGAAACACCATATATTTT.